The 8 T cell receptor beta chains below all came from one sample that was sequenced in a study of T cell changes during pregnancy in multiple sclerosis (dated by TCRdb to between 2018 and 2020). Libraries came from the immunoSEQ multiplex PCR assay. Entries here come from immuneACCESS through TCRdb and include only in-frame sequences with V and J called. Some clones fail to appear in such tables; in the studies checked, an unresolved V gene covers under half of the shortfall, and the cause of the remainder is unknown. Across this sample there are about 40,000 clones, with approximately 94% seen only once. The leading ten clones occupy over 1.5% of the sample. The specimen comprised peripheral blood, sampled in the third trimester of pregnancy. These receptor sequences come from a female donor with multiple sclerosis, enrolled in a pregnancy study.

The chain is built from TRBV11-3 and TRBJ2-3; 8 positions agree with TRBD1. J was trimmed by 4 bases and V by 6 bases; bases with no gene match: 6. Germline values: CDR1 SGHNT, CDR2 YENEEA. This CDR3 has 14 amino acids. This CDR3 is CASSQGAGSDTQYF. In DNA, the CDR3 is TGTGCCAGCAGTCAGGGGGCCGGGTCAGATACGCAGTATTTT.

V gene TRBV6-4 combines with J gene TRBJ2-2; weak D call: TRBD1 (6 bases). V lost 0 bases to trimming and J lost 2 bases, with 7 bases between them. Germline assignment: CDR1 MRHNA and CDR2 SNTAGT. This CDR3 has 15 residues. The CDR3 nucleotides read TGTGCCAGCAGTGACTCGGGACAAAACACCGGGGAGCTGTTTTTT. Translation: CASSDSGQNTGELFF.

This chain links TRBV11-2 with TRBJ1-1; 7 positions agree with TRBD1. The CDR3 is made up of 14 amino acids. Germline loops: CDR1 SGHAT, CDR2 FQNNGV. V shed 5 bases, J shed 1 base, and the junction held 4 bases outside the gene matches. The CDR3 DNA reads as TGTGCCAGCAGCCCTAGACAGGGGAACACTGAAGCTTTCTTT. Amino acid sequence: CASSPRQGNTEAFF. Drawing the rest from reference TRBV11-2 and TRBJ1-1, the complete variable domain is EAGVAQSPRYKIIEKRQSVAFWCNPISGHATLYWYQQILGQGPKLLIQFQNNGVVDDSQLPKDRFSAERLKGVDSTLKIQPAKLEDSAVYLCASSPRQGNTEAFFGQGTRLTVV.

The rearrangement links TRBV7-6 to TRBJ1-3; D gene unclear. Per germline, CDR1 SGHVS and CDR2 FNYEAQ. Trimming removed 5 bases from V and 4 bases from J, with 9 bases in between. The CDR3 contains 13 residues. This CDR3 reads CASSPMEGNTIYF. Written as DNA, the CDR3 is TGTGCCAGCAGCCCTATGGAGGGAAACACCATATATTTT. Using reference TRBV7-6 and TRBJ1-3 for the parts outside the CDR3, the full variable domain is GAGVSQSPRYKVTKRGQDVALRCDPISGHVSLYWYRQALGQGPEFLTYFNYEAQQDKSGLPNDRFSAERPEGSISTLTIQRTEQRDSAMYRCASSPMEGNTIYFGEGSWLTVV.

V is TRBV27 and J is TRBJ2-1; the D gene is possibly TRBD1 (5 bases). The V gene's germline CDR1 is MNHEY and CDR2 SMNVEV (reference sequence). Trimming shortened V by 5 bases and J by 9 bases, and 14 bases separated the two germline ends. This CDR3 region has 13 residues. The CDR3 reads CASSPYKGPEQFF. CDR3 DNA sequence: TGTGCCAGCAGTCCCTATAAGGGGCCTGAGCAGTTCTTC.

This clone was seen only once. The chain carries TRBV7-9 and TRBJ1-2; 12 bases match TRBD1. V shed 0 bases and J 4 bases; nucleotides not matched to a gene: 3. This CDR3 has 16 amino acids. The V gene's germline CDR1 is SEHNR and CDR2 FQNEAQ (reference sequence). The CDR3 region is CASSLAGTGGFYGYTF. The CDR3 coding sequence is TGTGCCAGCAGCTTAGCCGGGACAGGGGGCTTCTATGGCTACACCTTC.

The chain uses TRBV2 and TRBJ2-7, with a weak D call TRBD1 (6 bases). The CDR3 is 14 residues long. CDR1 and CDR2 (germline): SNHLY, FYNNEI. Trimming left V 7 bases short and J 1 base short, with 14 bases between. The CDR3 reads CASKEDRPSYEQYF. The CDR3 DNA is TGTGCCAGCAAAGAGGACAGACCTTCCTACGAGCAGTACTTC.

V usage is TRBV29-1 and J usage is TRBJ1-1; 10 bases are shared with TRBD1. CDR3 length: 11 residues. After removal of 5 bases from V and 11 bases from J, the junction contained 5 bases not matched to a gene. Germline loops: CDR1 SQVTM, CDR2 ANQGSEA. CDR3 bases: TGCAGCGTTAGGACAGGGGGATTGGCTTTCTTT. This codes for CSVRTGGLAFF.